A selection of T cell receptor beta chains follows, all from one sample in a study of Graves' ophthalmopathy and Graves' hyperthyroidism. TCRdb re-analysed the multiplex PCR reads in MiXCR, keeping a single row per CDR3 protein. The sample lists about 420,000 distinct CDR3 sequences; around 21% were seen once. Sequenced material: peripheral blood. The receptor source for this set is a woman younger than 30 with stable Graves' hyperthyroidism. The CDR3 runs from the conserved cysteine through the conserved F or W. The order of the fields is clone size, D gene, J gene, V gene, CDR3 DNA, CDR3 protein. A D gene is named only where the DNA matches it firmly. Clone size is stated in some rows and not others, as once, few, many or a class when expanded.

size: many
D: .
J: TRBJ1-2
V: TRBV29-1
DNA: TGCAGCGTTGAAGATGGGGCAGGGCGGTATGGCTACACCTTC
CDR3: CSVEDGAGRYGYTF

size: many
D: .
J: TRBJ2-4
V: TRBV12-3/TRBV12-4
DNA: TGTGCCAGCAGTCCAAGGCTAGGGGGCAAAAACATTCAGTACTTC
CDR3: CASSPRLGGKNIQYF

size: many
D: TRBD1
J: TRBJ1-1
V: TRBV12-5
DNA: TGTGCTAGTGGCACAGGGGGAATGAACACTGAAGCTTTCTTT
CDR3: CASGTGGMNTEAFF

size: .
D: .
J: TRBJ1-3
V: TRBV20-1
DNA: TGCAGTGCTAGAGTGACAGACTCTGGAAACACCATATATTTT
CDR3: CSARVTDSGNTIYF

size: many
D: TRBD2
J: TRBJ2-2
V: TRBV24-1
DNA: TGTGCCACCAGTGATTTGGGAATAGCGGGAGCGGTCGGGGAGCTGTTTTTT
CDR3: CATSDLGIAGAVGELFF

size: .
D: .
J: TRBJ2-7
V: TRBV12-3/TRBV12-4
DNA: TGTGCCAGCAGTCCCGGGTCCTGGAGGTACGAGCAGTACTTC
CDR3: CASSPGSWRYEQYF

size: .
D: .
J: TRBJ1-6
V: TRBV30
DNA: TGTGCCTGGAGAAGTCAGGGTGGTAATTCACCCCTCCACTTT
CDR3: CAWRSQGGNSPLHF

size: many
D: .
J: TRBJ2-7
V: TRBV6-2/TRBV6-3
DNA: TGTGCCAGCAGAGAGAGGGCCTACGAGCAGTACTTC
CDR3: CASRERAYEQYF

size: .
D: .
J: TRBJ1-1
V: TRBV18
DNA: TGTGCCAGCTCACCACGGGACACTATTGAAGCTTTCTTT
CDR3: CASSPRDTIEAFF

size: many
D: .
J: TRBJ1-2
V: TRBV12-5
DNA: TGTGCTAGTGGTTTGGTATTGGGGCAGGACAACTATGGCTACACCTTC
CDR3: CASGLVLGQDNYGYTF

size: many
D: .
J: TRBJ1-2
V: TRBV5-1
DNA: TGCGCCAGCAGGGCTGACATCAACTATGGCTACACCTTC
CDR3: CASRADINYGYTF

size: many
D: .
J: TRBJ2-7
V: TRBV28
DNA: TGTGCCAGCAGTATACCGGGACTCACCTACTACGAGCAGTACTTC
CDR3: CASSIPGLTYYEQYF

size: many
D: .
J: TRBJ2-5
V: TRBV20-1
DNA: TGCAGTGCTAGTATGAAGGTTCCGGAGACCCAGTACTTC
CDR3: CSASMKVPETQYF

size: .
D: .
J: TRBJ1-1
V: TRBV19
DNA: TGTGCCAGTAGTTCTCGACCGGGTGAAGCTTTCTTT
CDR3: CASSSRPGEAFF

size: many
D: .
J: TRBJ2-7
V: TRBV5-1
DNA: TGCGCCAGCAGCTTGGATAGCTGGGCAGCCTACGAGCAGTACTTC
CDR3: CASSLDSWAAYEQYF

size: many
D: TRBD2
J: TRBJ2-7
V: TRBV7-9
DNA: TGTGCCAGCAGCTTTAACCTAGCGGAGACCTACGAGCAGTACTTC
CDR3: CASSFNLAETYEQYF

size: .
D: TRBD1
J: TRBJ1-2
V: TRBV20-1
DNA: TGCAGTGCTAGTGCCCCCCAGGGGGTGGCTGGCTACACCTTC
CDR3: CSASAPQGVAGYTF

size: few
D: .
J: TRBJ2-3
V: TRBV10-3
DNA: TGTGCCATCAGTAGCTCGTACGGGACCCCTAGGCACAATGCAGATACGCAGTATTTT
CDR3: CAISSSYGTPRHNADTQYF

size: many
D: TRBD1
J: TRBJ1-1
V: TRBV7-9
DNA: TGTGCCAGCAGCCCCTCGGGACAGGTGAACACTGAAGCTTTCTTT
CDR3: CASSPSGQVNTEAFF

size: many
D: TRBD2
J: TRBJ2-7
V: TRBV5-7
DNA: TGTGCCAGCAGCTGGGGGACTAGCGGGAGGGCCCCCCCTCACGAGCAGTACTTC
CDR3: CASSWGTSGRAPPHEQYF

size: few
D: .
J: TRBJ2-4
V: TRBV30
DNA: TGTGCCTGGAGTGTTTCAGCCAAAAACATTCAGTACTTC
CDR3: CAWSVSAKNIQYF

size: many
D: .
J: TRBJ2-7
V: TRBV6-5
DNA: TGTGCCAGCAGTTACAGGGACTTTAACGAGCAGTACTTC
CDR3: CASSYRDFNEQYF

size: many
D: .
J: TRBJ2-5
V: TRBV6-6
DNA: TGTGCCAGCAGTTACTCAACAGGGACGCGGGAGACCCAGTACTTC
CDR3: CASSYSTGTRETQYF